This T cell receptor (beta chain) was found in a study of blood T cell repertoires in COVID-19. The CDR3 covers 15 residues. Germline CDR1 SGHAT, CDR2 FQNNGV. Authors' methods: Cell counts per sample came from amplifying reference gene primers. The assay was immunoSEQ multiplex PCR, and TCRdb's table has in-frame clones only and misses some. The DNA gave D and trimming, while V, J and clone size come from that table. This sample yields hundreds of thousands of clones, of which approximately 86% are seen a single time; about 2.2% belongs to the top ten. Points on this clone: One end of the junction does not line up with germline, which may come from a read error.

The source material was peripheral blood. The sequence came from a woman between 25 and 40 years old who had recovered from COVID-19. The V call is TRBV11-2, the J call TRBJ1-3; 9 bases line up with TRBD1. The CDR3 coding sequence is TGTGCCAGCAGCTTAGCGCCGGGACAGGGAAGCACCATATATTTT. Its protein is CASSLAPGQGSTIYF.